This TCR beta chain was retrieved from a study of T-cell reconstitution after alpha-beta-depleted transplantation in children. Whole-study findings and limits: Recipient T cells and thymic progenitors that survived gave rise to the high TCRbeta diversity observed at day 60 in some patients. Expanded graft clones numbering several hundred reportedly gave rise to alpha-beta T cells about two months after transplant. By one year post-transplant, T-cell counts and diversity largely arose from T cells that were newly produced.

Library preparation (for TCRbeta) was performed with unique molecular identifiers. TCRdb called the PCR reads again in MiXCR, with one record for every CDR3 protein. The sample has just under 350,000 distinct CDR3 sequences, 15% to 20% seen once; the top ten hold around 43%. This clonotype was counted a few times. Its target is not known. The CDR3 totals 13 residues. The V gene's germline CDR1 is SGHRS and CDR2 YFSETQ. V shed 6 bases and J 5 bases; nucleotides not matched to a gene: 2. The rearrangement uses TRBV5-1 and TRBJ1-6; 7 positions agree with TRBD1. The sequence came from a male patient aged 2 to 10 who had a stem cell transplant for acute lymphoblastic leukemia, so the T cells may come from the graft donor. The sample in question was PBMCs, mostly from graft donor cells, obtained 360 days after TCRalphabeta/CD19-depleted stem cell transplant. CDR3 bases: TGCGCCAGCAAGGGGACAGATAATTCACCCCTCCACTTT. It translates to CASKGTDNSPLHF.